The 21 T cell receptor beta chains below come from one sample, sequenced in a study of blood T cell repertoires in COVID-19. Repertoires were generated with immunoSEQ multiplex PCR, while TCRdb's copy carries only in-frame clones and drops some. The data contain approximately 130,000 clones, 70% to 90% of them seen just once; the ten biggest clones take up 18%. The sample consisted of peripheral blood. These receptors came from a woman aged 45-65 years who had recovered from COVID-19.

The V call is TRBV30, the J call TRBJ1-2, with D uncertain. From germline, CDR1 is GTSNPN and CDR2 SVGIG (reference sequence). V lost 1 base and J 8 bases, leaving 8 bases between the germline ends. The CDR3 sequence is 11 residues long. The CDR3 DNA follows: TGTGCCTGGAGTGGCGGCCGGGGCTACACCTTC. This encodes CAWSGGRGYTF.

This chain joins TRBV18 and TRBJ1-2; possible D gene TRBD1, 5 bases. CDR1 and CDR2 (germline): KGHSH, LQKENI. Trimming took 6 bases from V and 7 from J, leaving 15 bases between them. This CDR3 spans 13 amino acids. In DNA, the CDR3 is TGTGCCAGCTCCCGGGACTCCCGAATTGGCTACACCTTC. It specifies CASSRDSRIGYTF.

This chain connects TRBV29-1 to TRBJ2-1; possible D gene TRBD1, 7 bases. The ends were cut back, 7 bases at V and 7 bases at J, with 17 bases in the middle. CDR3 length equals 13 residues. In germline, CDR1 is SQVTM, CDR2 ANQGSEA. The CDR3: CSAVTGRWNEQFF. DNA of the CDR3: TGCAGCGCTGTGACAGGGAGGTGGAATGAGCAGTTCTTC.

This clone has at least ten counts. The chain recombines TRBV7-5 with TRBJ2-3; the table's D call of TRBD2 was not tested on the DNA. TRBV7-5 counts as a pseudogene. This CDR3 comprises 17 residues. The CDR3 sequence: CARSSPGTSGGTDTQYF. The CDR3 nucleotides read TGTGCCAGAAGCTCCCCGGGGACTAGCGGGGGGACAGATACGCAGTATTTT.

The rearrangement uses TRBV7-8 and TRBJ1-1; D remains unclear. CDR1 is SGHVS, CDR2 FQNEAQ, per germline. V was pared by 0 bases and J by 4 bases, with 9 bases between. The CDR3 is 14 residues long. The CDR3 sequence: CASSLATRITEAFF. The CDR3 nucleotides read TGTGCCAGCAGCTTAGCGACGAGGATCACTGAAGCTTTCTTT.

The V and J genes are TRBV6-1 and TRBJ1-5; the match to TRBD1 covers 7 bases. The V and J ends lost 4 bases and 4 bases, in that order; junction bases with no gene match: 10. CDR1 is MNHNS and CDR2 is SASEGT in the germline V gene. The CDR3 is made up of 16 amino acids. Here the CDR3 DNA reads TGTGCCAGCAGTGTGACAGGGATAGGTCGAAATCAGCCCCAGCATTTT. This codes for CASSVTGIGRNQPQHF.

CDR3 amino acids: CASSFTSNEQYF. Written as DNA, the CDR3 is TGCGCCAGCAGCTTCACTAGCAACGAGCAGTACTTC. V is TRBV5-1 and J is TRBJ2-7; a weak D match, TRBD2 (6 bases). CDR1 is SGHRS and CDR2 is YFSETQ in the germline V gene. Trimming took 2 bases from V and 5 from J, leaving 8 bases between them. The CDR3 runs 12 residues.

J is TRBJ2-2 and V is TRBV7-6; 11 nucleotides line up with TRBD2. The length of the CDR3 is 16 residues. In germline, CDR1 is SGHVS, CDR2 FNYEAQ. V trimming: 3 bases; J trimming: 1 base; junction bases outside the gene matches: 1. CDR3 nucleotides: TGTGCCAGCAGCTTTAGCGGGGGGGTGAACACCGGGGAGCTGTTTTTT. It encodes CASSFSGGVNTGELFF.

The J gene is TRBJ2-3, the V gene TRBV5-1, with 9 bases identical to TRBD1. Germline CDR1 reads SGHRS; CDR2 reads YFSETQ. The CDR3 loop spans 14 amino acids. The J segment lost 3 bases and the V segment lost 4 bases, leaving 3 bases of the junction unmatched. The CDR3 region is CASSMGTGTDTQYF. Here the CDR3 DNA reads TGCGCCAGCAGCATGGGGACAGGGACAGATACGCAGTATTTT.

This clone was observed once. The CDR3 here is CASSYHGTAYEQYF. The CDR3 nucleotides are TGTGCCAGCAGTTACCACGGGACAGCGTACGAGCAGTACTTC. The chain carries TRBV11-2 and TRBJ2-7; 7 bases are shared with TRBD1. Per germline, CDR1 SGHAT and CDR2 FQNNGV. There are 14 residues in the CDR3. The J segment lost 4 bases and the V segment lost 6 bases, leaving 9 bases of the junction unmatched. The variable domain in full, completed from reference TRBV11-2 and TRBJ2-7, reads EAGVAQSPRYKIIEKRQSVAFWCNPISGHATLYWYQQILGQGPKLLIQFQNNGVVDDSQLPKDRFSAERLKGVDSTLKIQPAKLEDSAVYLCASSYHGTAYEQYFGPGTRLTVT.

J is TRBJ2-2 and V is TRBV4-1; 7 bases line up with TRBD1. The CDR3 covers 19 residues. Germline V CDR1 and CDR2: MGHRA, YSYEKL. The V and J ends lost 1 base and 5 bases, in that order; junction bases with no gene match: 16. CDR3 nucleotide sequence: TGCGCCAGCAGCCAAGTTGGGTCGGGACAGACAATGAAAACCGGGGAGCTGTTTTTT. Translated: CASSQVGSGQTMKTGELFF.

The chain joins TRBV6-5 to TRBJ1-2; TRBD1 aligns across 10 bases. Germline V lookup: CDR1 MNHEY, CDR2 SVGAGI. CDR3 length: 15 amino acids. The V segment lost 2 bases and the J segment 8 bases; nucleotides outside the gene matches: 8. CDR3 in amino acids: CASSYAGTGVSGYTF. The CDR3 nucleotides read TGTGCCAGCAGTTACGCCGGGACAGGGGTTTCCGGCTACACCTTC.

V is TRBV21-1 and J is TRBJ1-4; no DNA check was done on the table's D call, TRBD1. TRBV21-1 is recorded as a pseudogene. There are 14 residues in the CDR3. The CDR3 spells CASSKQGPAEKLFF. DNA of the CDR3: TGTGCCAGCAGCAAACAGGGGCCTGCCGAAAAACTGTTTTTT.

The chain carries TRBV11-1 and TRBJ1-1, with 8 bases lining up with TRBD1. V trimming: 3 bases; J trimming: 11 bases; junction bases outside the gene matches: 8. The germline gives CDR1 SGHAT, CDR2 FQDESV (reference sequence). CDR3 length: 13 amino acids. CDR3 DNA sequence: TGTGCCAGCAGCTTTGAGCGGACAGGGAATGCTTTCTTT. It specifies CASSFERTGNAFF.

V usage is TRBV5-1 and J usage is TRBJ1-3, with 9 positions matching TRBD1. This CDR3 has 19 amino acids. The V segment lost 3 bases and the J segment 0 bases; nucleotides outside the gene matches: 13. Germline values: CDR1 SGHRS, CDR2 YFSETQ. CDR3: CASSSTGTGRRSSGNTIYF. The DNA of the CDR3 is TGCGCCAGCAGCTCTACCGGGACAGGGCGTCGGAGCTCTGGAAACACCATATATTTT.

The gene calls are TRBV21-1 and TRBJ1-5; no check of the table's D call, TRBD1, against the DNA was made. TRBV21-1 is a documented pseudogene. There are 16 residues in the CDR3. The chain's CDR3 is CASSAHLQGVNQPQHF. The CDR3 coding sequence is TGTGCCAGCAGCGCCCACCTACAGGGGGTCAATCAGCCCCAGCATTTT.

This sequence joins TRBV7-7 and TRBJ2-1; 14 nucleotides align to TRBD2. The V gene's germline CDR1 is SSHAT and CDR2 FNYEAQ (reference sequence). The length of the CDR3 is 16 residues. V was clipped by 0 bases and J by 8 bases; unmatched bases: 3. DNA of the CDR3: TGTGCCAGCAGCTTAGCGTCGGGACTAGCGGGAGATGAGCAGTTCTTC. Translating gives CASSLASGLAGDEQFF.

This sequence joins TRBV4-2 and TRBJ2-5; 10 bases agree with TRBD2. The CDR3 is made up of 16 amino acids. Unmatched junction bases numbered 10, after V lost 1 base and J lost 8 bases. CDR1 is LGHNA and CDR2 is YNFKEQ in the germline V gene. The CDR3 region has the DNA TGTGCCAGCAGCCAAGGGACTAGCGGCTCACCAAGTACCCAGTACTTC. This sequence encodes CASSQGTSGSPSTQYF.

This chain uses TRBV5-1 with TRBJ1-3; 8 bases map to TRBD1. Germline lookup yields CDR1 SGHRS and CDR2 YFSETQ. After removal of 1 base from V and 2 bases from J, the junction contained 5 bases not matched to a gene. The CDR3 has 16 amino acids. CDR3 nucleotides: TGCGCCAGCAGCTTGACAGACAGGGGCGCTGGAAACACCATATATTTT. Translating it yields CASSLTDRGAGNTIYF.

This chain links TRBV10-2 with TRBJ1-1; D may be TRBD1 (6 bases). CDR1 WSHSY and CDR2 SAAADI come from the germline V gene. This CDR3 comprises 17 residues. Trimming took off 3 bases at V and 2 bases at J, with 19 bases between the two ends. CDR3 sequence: CASSDYLVRGANTEAFF. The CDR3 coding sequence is TGCGCCAGCAGTGATTATTTGGTTCGGGGGGCCAACACTGAAGCTTTCTTT.

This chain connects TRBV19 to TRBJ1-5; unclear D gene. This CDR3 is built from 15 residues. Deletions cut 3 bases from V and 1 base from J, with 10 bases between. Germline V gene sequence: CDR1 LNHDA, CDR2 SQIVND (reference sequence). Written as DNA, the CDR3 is TGTGCCAGTAGTATTGGGCAGAGAAGCAATCAGCCCCAGCATTTT. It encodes CASSIGQRSNQPQHF.